This passage covers 27 T cell receptor beta chains from one sample sequenced in a study of blood T cell repertoires in COVID-19. This table comes from immunoSEQ multiplex PCR, and its TCRdb copy is limited to in-frame clones, with some not included. The sample has tens of thousands of clones; about 86% are singletons. What was sequenced was peripheral blood. The receptors were gathered from a woman older than 75 in a cohort sampled during active or convalescent COVID-19.

The chain uses TRBV5-1 and TRBJ1-4; 7 nucleotides agree with TRBD1. The CDR3 has 15 residues. V was clipped by 0 bases and J by 6 bases; unmatched bases: 5. CDR1 and CDR2 (germline): SGHRS, YFSETQ. The CDR3 spells CASSLGPGGDEKLFF. The CDR3, as DNA: TGCGCCAGCAGCTTGGGGCCAGGGGGAGATGAAAAACTGTTTTTT.

The chain uses TRBV19 and TRBJ1-3, with D perhaps TRBD1 (6 bases). V gave up 5 bases and J gave up 4 bases, with 18 bases separating them. This CDR3 contains 16 residues. Per germline, CDR1 LNHDA and CDR2 SQIVND (reference sequence). CDR3 amino acids: CASSPRGGARGNTIYF. The CDR3 coding sequence is TGTGCCAGTAGTCCCCGGGGGGGGGCGCGAGGAAACACCATATATTTT.

This rearrangement joins TRBV6-5 to TRBJ1-1; 9 bases match TRBD1. Looked up from germline, CDR1 is MNHEY and CDR2 is SVGAGI. V was clipped by 8 bases and J by 4 bases; unmatched bases: 5. CDR3 length: 13 amino acids. In nucleotides, the CDR3 is TGTGCCAGCCGGGACAGGGCCCGCACTGAAGCTTTCTTT. Protein: CASRDRARTEAFF.

The chain links TRBV7-2 to TRBJ1-1; unclear D gene. Trimming shortened V by 1 base and J by 11 bases, and 14 bases separated the two germline ends. The CDR3 has 13 amino acids. Germline V gene lookup returns CDR1 SGHTA and CDR2 FQGNSA. In nucleotides, the CDR3 is TGTGCCAGCAGCTTAGATTTTTGGGGAGAGGCTTTCTTT. Amino acid sequence: CASSLDFWGEAFF. Using reference TRBV7-2 and TRBJ1-1 for the parts outside the CDR3, the full variable domain is GAGVSQSPSNKVTEKGKDVELRCDPISGHTALYWYRQSLGQGLEFLIYFQGNSAPDKSGLPSDRFSAERTGGSVSTLTIQRTQQEDSAVYLCASSLDFWGEAFFGQGTRLTVV.

The chain joins TRBV6-5 to TRBJ1-2, with D tentatively TRBD1 (6 bases). The CDR3 length is 13 residues. Germline V gene lookup returns CDR1 MNHEY and CDR2 SVGAGI. Between the trimmed V and J ends, which lost 8 bases and 4 bases, there was a span of 14 bases. This CDR3 is CASYGQKIYGYTF. CDR3 sequence (DNA): TGTGCCAGCTATGGACAGAAGATCTATGGCTACACCTTC.

The chain employs TRBV28 and TRBJ1-1; 8 bases line up with TRBD1. V lost 0 bases and J lost 1; bases outside the gene matches: 1. The CDR3 sequence is 15 residues long. Germline-derived CDR1 and CDR2 are MDHEN and SYDVKM. CDR3 region: CASSLWGTGNTEAFF. The CDR3 nucleotides read TGTGCCAGCAGTTTATGGGGGACAGGGAACACTGAAGCTTTCTTT.

The rearrangement joins TRBV19 to TRBJ2-4, with D possibly TRBD2 on 6 matching bases. The germline V and J ends were trimmed by 5 bases and 2 bases, with 16 bases remaining between them. The CDR3 sequence is 16 residues long. Germline V gene lookup returns CDR1 LNHDA and CDR2 SQIVND (reference sequence). CDR3 DNA sequence: TGTGCCAGTAGTCAGCGGGCCACGAGGCCCAAAAACATTCAGTACTTC. This translates into CASSQRATRPKNIQYF.

The gene calls are TRBV19 and TRBJ1-4; 8 nucleotides line up with TRBD1. Germline V gene lookup returns CDR1 LNHDA and CDR2 SQIVND (reference sequence). The J segment lost 10 bases and the V segment lost 3 bases, leaving 10 bases of the junction unmatched. The CDR3 loop spans 15 amino acids. In DNA, the CDR3 is TGTGCCAGTAGTATCCCCTTCGCAGACAGGGGAAAACTGTTTTTT. It is translated as CASSIPFADRGKLFF.

The CDR3 reads CASNPDRVPTEAFF. As DNA, the CDR3 is TGTGCCAGCAACCCCGACAGGGTCCCAACTGAAGCTTTCTTT. The rearrangement links TRBV6-5 to TRBJ1-1; TRBD1 matches at 7 bases. Trimming at V came to 7 bases and at J to 5 bases, leaving 10 bases not matched to a gene. The CDR3 is made up of 14 amino acids. CDR1 is MNHEY, CDR2 SVGAGI, per germline.

The gene calls are TRBV21-1 and TRBJ1-4. TRBV21-1 is described as a pseudogene. This CDR3 contains 17 residues. The CDR3 sequence is CASIPRGGLGVNEKLFF. The CDR3 DNA reads TGTGCCAGCATCCCCCGGGGGGGCTTAGGGGTTAATGAAAAACTGTTTTTT.

The CDR3 loop is CASSLRQGVYNEQFF. The CDR3 DNA reads TGTGCCAGCAGTTTAAGACAGGGAGTCTACAATGAGCAGTTCTTC. This rearrangement joins TRBV28 to TRBJ2-1; 7 positions agree with TRBD1. This CDR3 comprises 15 residues. J lost 3 bases, V lost 2 bases, and 4 bases had no gene match. Germline-derived CDR1 and CDR2 are MDHEN and SYDVKM.

The chain couples TRBV18 to TRBJ1-2; TRBD1 is a possible D gene (6 bases). The V and J ends lost 3 bases and 6 bases respectively, with 17 bases between them. Germline V gene lookup returns CDR1 KGHSH and CDR2 LQKENI. This CDR3 is built from 15 residues. The CDR3 is CASSPGIGQNDGYTF. DNA of the CDR3: TGTGCCAGCTCACCCGGGATTGGACAGAATGATGGCTACACCTTC.

This chain connects TRBV24-1 to TRBJ1-5; no clear D gene. Looked up from germline, CDR1 is KGHDR and CDR2 is SFDVKD. V was clipped by 0 bases and J by 6 bases, with 8 bases between them. The CDR3 sequence is 14 residues long. CDR3 sequence (DNA): TGTGCCACCAGTGATTTGGCGAGTAGTCAGCCCCAGCATTTT. Its protein product is CATSDLASSQPQHF.

The chain couples TRBV19 to TRBJ2-3, with 10 bases that match TRBD2. Looked up from germline, CDR1 is LNHDA and CDR2 is SQIVND (reference sequence). This CDR3 region has 16 residues. V dropped 3 bases and J dropped 2; count of bases not matched to a gene: 5. CDR3 region: CASSMSSGRATDTQYF. The CDR3 region has the DNA TGTGCCAGTAGTATGTCAAGCGGGAGGGCCACAGATACGCAGTATTTT.

The chain carries TRBV5-1 and TRBJ2-1, with TRBD2 matching over 9 bases. Per germline, CDR1 SGHRS and CDR2 YFSETQ. Trimming took 2 bases from V and 7 from J; bases not matched to a gene: 7. This CDR3 spans 15 amino acids. CDR3 loop: CASSFGASGKNEQFF. The CDR3 DNA is TGCGCCAGCAGCTTTGGGGCTAGCGGGAAAAATGAGCAGTTCTTC.

In regard to this clone: This same CDR3 is encoded by further DNA sequences in the sample. This chain joins TRBV2 and TRBJ1-1; D remains ambiguous. V was trimmed by 4 bases and J by 1 base, leaving 4 bases between them. The CDR3 extends over 12 amino acids. Germline V gene sequence: CDR1 SNHLY, CDR2 FYNNEI. CDR3 in amino acids: CASSVRNTEAFF. CDR3 in DNA: TGTGCCAGCAGTGTCCGGAACACTGAAGCTTTCTTT. The full variable domain, completed using reference TRBV2 and TRBJ1-1, is EPEVTQTPSHQVTQMGQEVILRCVPISNHLYFYWYRQILGQKVEFLVSFYNNEISEKSEIFDDQFSVERPDGSNFTLKIRSTKLEDSAMYFCASSVRNTEAFFGQGTRLTVV.

This sequence joins TRBV5-1 and TRBJ2-3, with 11 bases aligning to TRBD2. After removal of 4 bases from V and 3 bases from J, the junction contained 1 base not matched to a gene. The CDR3 has 14 residues. The germline gives CDR1 SGHRS, CDR2 YFSETQ. The CDR3 nucleotides are TGCGCCAGCAGCGTAGCGGGAGGGACAGATACGCAGTATTTT. This encodes CASSVAGGTDTQYF.

The chain is built from TRBV5-1 and TRBJ2-3; D is possibly TRBD2 (7 bases). Germline assignment: CDR1 SGHRS and CDR2 YFSETQ. CDR3 size: 16 residues. The ends were cut back, 0 bases at V and 2 bases at J, with 13 bases in the middle. DNA of the CDR3: TGCGCCAGCAGCTTGGAGGGGGGGCGCCCCACAGATACGCAGTATTTT. Amino acids: CASSLEGGRPTDTQYF. The full variable domain, with the rest looked up from reference TRBV5-1 and TRBJ2-3, is KAGVTQTPRYLIKTRGQQVTLSCSPISGHRSVSWYQQTPGQGLQFLFEYFSETQRNKGNFPGRFSGRQFSNSRSEMNVSTLELGDSALYLCASSLEGGRPTDTQYFGPGTRLTVL.

The rearrangement links TRBV2 to TRBJ1-1; D gene uncertain. Germline CDR1 SNHLY, CDR2 FYNNEI. The CDR3 consists of 14 residues. V lost 6 bases and J lost 6, with 17 bases in between. The CDR3 here is CASRARGGLPEAFF. CDR3 sequence (DNA): TGTGCCAGCAGGGCGCGGGGAGGGTTACCTGAAGCTTTCTTT.

The CDR3 spells CASFSRGQPQHF. CDR3 nucleotides: TGTGCCAGCTTCTCAAGGGGGCAGCCCCAGCATTTT. The V and J genes are TRBV28 and TRBJ1-5; D might be TRBD1 (6 bases). V was cut by 8 bases and J by 7 bases, with 12 bases left in between. The CDR3 is 12 amino acids. The germline V gene has CDR1 MDHEN and CDR2 SYDVKM.

DNA of the CDR3: TGTGCCAGCAAACTCGTATCTAATGAAAAACTGTTTTTT. Translating gives CASKLVSNEKLFF. The V and J genes are TRBV12-3 or TRBV12-4 and TRBJ1-4; no reliable D call. The CDR3 length is 13 residues. V was trimmed by 7 bases and J by 3 bases, leaving 9 bases between them.

CDR3 DNA sequence: TGTGCCAGCAGTTATGTGAGCGGGAGGACCTACGAGCAGTACTTC. Translation gives CASSYVSGRTYEQYF. The chain uses TRBV27 and TRBJ2-7; 9 nucleotides agree with TRBD2. The J segment lost 2 bases and the V segment lost 4 bases, leaving 6 bases of the junction unmatched. CDR1 and CDR2 from the germline V gene are MNHEY and SMNVEV (reference sequence). The CDR3 is made up of 15 amino acids.

This clone has a handful of counts. The chain is built from TRBV7-9 and TRBJ2-3; weak D call: TRBD2 (5 bases). Trimming left V 1 base short and J 2 bases short, with 16 bases between. Germline loops: CDR1 SEHNR, CDR2 FQNEAQ (reference sequence). This CDR3 comprises 17 residues. The CDR3 region has the DNA TGTGCCAGCAGCTTAGAGTCTCGGCCGACTATCACAGATACGCAGTATTTT. This encodes CASSLESRPTITDTQYF.

The chain carries TRBV29-1 and TRBJ1-1; the match to TRBD1 covers 10 bases. Trimming at V came to 7 bases and at J to 3 bases, leaving 2 bases not matched to a gene. The CDR3 runs 12 residues. CDR1 and CDR2 from the germline V gene are SQVTM and ANQGSEA. The CDR3 DNA sequence: TGCAGCGCTGGACAGGGGGACACTGAAGCTTTCTTT. Its protein product is CSAGQGDTEAFF.

The chain recombines TRBV28 with TRBJ1-5; no reliable D call. The germline V gene encodes CDR1 MDHEN and CDR2 SYDVKM. The CDR3 totals 13 residues. Trimming removed 8 bases from V and 0 bases from J, with 8 bases in between. CDR3 sequence reads: CASGLVSNQPQHF. Here the CDR3 DNA reads TGTGCCAGCGGACTGGTTAGCAATCAGCCCCAGCATTTT.

The chain has TRBV9 and TRBJ1-1, with D possibly TRBD1 on 5 matching bases. This CDR3 contains 14 residues. Trimming pared 4 bases from V and 0 bases from J, leaving 10 bases between. CDR1 and CDR2 from the germline V gene are SGDLS and YYNGEE. CDR3 sequence (DNA): TGTGCCAGCAGCCCCCTAGGGGTGAACACTGAAGCTTTCTTT. Protein sequence: CASSPLGVNTEAFF.

The V gene is TRBV19, the J gene TRBJ2-2; 8 nucleotides line up with TRBD2. V lost 6 bases to trimming and J lost 4 bases; unmatched junction nucleotides: 4. This CDR3 is 14 amino acids long. CDR1 is LNHDA, CDR2 SQIVND, per germline (reference sequence). The CDR3 sequence: CASRETSGTGELFF. The CDR3 nucleotides are TGTGCCAGTAGGGAAACTAGCGGCACCGGGGAGCTGTTTTTT.